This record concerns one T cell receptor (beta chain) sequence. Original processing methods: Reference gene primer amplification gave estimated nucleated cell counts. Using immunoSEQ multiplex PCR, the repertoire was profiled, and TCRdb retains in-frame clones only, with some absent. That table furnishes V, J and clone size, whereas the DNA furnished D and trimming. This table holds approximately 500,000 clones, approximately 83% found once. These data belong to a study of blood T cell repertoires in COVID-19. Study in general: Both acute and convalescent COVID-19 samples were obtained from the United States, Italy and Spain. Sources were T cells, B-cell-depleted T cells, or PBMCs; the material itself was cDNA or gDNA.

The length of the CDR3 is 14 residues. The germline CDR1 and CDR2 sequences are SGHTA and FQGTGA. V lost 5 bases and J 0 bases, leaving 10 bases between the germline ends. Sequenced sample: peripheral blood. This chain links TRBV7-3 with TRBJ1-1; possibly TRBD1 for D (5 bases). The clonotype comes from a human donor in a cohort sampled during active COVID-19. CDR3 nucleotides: TGTGCCAGCAGCCTGATGACAGTGAACACTGAAGCTTTCTTT. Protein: CASSLMTVNTEAFF.